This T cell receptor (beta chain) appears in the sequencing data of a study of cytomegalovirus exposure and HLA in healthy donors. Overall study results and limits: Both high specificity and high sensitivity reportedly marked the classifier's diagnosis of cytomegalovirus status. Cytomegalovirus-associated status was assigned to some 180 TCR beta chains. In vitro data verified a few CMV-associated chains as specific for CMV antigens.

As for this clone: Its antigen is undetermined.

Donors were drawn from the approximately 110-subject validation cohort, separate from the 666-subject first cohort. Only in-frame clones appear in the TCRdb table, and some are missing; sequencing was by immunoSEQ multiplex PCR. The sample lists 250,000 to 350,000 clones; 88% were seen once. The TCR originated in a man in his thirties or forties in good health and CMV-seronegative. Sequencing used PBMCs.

This chain's CDR3 is CASGSGIPGQGFHEQYF. For the CDR3, the DNA is TGTGCTAGTGGTTCGGGGATCCCGGGACAGGGTTTTCACGAGCAGTACTTC. V usage is TRBV12-5 and J usage is TRBJ2-7; 9 positions match TRBD1. The CDR3 loop spans 17 amino acids. The germline gives CDR1 LGHNT, CDR2 FRNRAP. The V gene end was trimmed by 4 bases and the J gene end by 5 bases; junction bases not matched to a gene: 15.